The clone carrying this T cell receptor (beta chain) has more than one count but fewer than ten. The target antigen is unknown. The junction departs from germline at one end; a sequencing error may be responsible. The data derive from a study of OX40 agonist ivuxolimab in advanced cancers. Across the study: Anti-PD-1, anti-PD-L1 or anti-CTLA-4 therapy given earlier was allowed, and 40% had some. The study reported partial responses in three patients: one hepatocellular carcinoma, two cutaneous melanoma.

Notes on the study in general: Among the lowest peripheral clonal expansion occurred in 0.1-3.0 mg/kg partial responders.

Assay used: immunoSEQ multiplex PCR; TCRdb lists only in-frame clones, some missing. Of 23,000 or so clones in the sample, around 73% are singletons; the top ten hold about 1.3%. The CDR3 is 15 residues long. Germline loops: CDR1 SGHTA, CDR2 FQGNSA. V and J are TRBV7-2 and TRBJ2-7; D gene uncertain. The sequenced sample was CD4+ or CD8+ T cells sorted from blood, obtained in a trial of the OX40 agonist ivuxolimab. The sequence derives from an adult with an advanced solid tumor such as melanoma, head and neck, liver or kidney cancer. CDR3 protein: CASTLPLTPQYEQYF. The CDR3 region has the DNA TGTGCCAGCACCTTACCACTGACACCCCAGTACGAGCAGTACTTC.